This entry lists 28 T cell receptor beta chains sequenced from one sample in a study of Ad26.COV2.S vaccination and SARS-CoV-2 variants. As for treatment: about 20 received Ad26.COV2.S at low or high dose, single or two shots; a few received placebo; per-sample allocation not given. Sampling was performed 63 days after the first vaccine or placebo injection. Clones were sequenced by immunoSEQ multiplex PCR, and TCRdb holds only the in-frame ones, with some missing. This table has some 350,000 clones, approximately 87% appearing once. Sequenced material: peripheral blood, taken in a trial of Ad26.COV2.S vaccine versus placebo. Receptor source: a person aged 18-65 years who received the Ad26.COV2.S COVID-19 vaccine or a placebo.

The chain uses TRBV7-9 and TRBJ2-3, with D unclear. V lost 6 bases to trimming and J lost 1 base, with 14 bases between them. The CDR3 is 15 residues long. Germline CDR1 SEHNR, CDR2 FQNEAQ (reference sequence). CDR3 in amino acids: CASRPSRFGTDTQYF. The CDR3 region has the DNA TGTGCCAGCAGGCCAAGCCGGTTTGGCACAGATACGCAGTATTTT.

The CDR3 coding sequence is TGTGCCAGCAGTGAAGGAAACACCATATATTTT. Translation gives CASSEGNTIYF. This sequence joins TRBV2 and TRBJ1-3, with no clear D. CDR1 is SNHLY, CDR2 FYNNEI, per germline. The CDR3 runs 11 residues. The V gene lost 1 base and the J gene lost 5 bases, with 0 bases spanning the gap.

The genes are TRBV7-3 and TRBJ2-2; TRBD2 might be the D (5 bases). CDR3 length: 13 amino acids. With 5 bases removed from V and 6 bases from J, the gap between germline ends came to 10 bases. Germline CDR1 SGHTA, CDR2 FQGTGA. CDR3 residues: CASSPPRAGELFF. The CDR3 region has the DNA TGTGCCAGCAGCCCCCCGCGGGCCGGGGAGCTGTTTTTT.

The chain carries TRBV7-9 and TRBJ1-5, with D unresolved. The CDR3 has 14 amino acids. CDR1 is SEHNR and CDR2 is FQNEAQ in the germline V gene (reference sequence). Deletions cut 5 bases from V and 0 bases from J, with 8 bases between. CDR3 sequence reads: CASSQQSSNQPQHF. CDR3 in DNA: TGTGCCAGCAGCCAACAAAGTAGCAATCAGCCCCAGCATTTT. Complete variable domain (other parts from reference TRBV7-9 and TRBJ1-5): DTGVSQNPRHKITKRGQNVTFRCDPISEHNRLYWYRQTLGQGPEFLTYFQNEAQLEKSRLLSDRFSAERPKGSFSTLEIQRTEQGDSAMYLCASSQQSSNQPQHFGDGTRLSIL.

J is TRBJ2-5 and V is TRBV11-2; TRBD1 might be the D (7 bases). Germline V lookup: CDR1 SGHAT, CDR2 FQNNGV. The CDR3 totals 13 residues. Trimming pared 5 bases from V and 5 bases from J, leaving 12 bases between. Here the CDR3 reads CASSPQGRETQYF. Written as DNA, the CDR3 is TGTGCCAGCAGCCCACAGGGGAGGGAGACCCAGTACTTC.

The V gene is TRBV5-5, the J gene TRBJ2-7; D is perhaps TRBD2 (6 bases). V was trimmed by 0 bases and J by 3 bases, leaving 25 bases between them. This CDR3 has 19 residues. The germline CDR1 and CDR2 sequences are SGHKS and YYEKEE (reference sequence). The CDR3 sequence is CASSLEVVGWRDGDYEQYV. The CDR3 nucleotides are TGTGCCAGCAGCTTGGAGGTGGTAGGGTGGCGGGACGGAGACTACGAGCAGTACGTC.

The chain links TRBV7-2 to TRBJ1-3, with a weak D call TRBD1 (5 bases). CDR3 length equals 14 residues. Trimming took off 7 bases at V and 4 bases at J, with 14 bases between the two ends. CDR1 is SGHTA and CDR2 is FQGNSA in the germline V gene. The CDR3: CASKGGQPGNTIYF. CDR3 DNA sequence: TGTGCCAGCAAAGGAGGACAACCGGGAAACACCATATATTTT.

This clone has only one observation. The J gene is TRBJ2-1, the V gene TRBV7-8, with TRBD2 as a possible D gene (5 bases). The CDR3 runs to 16 residues. Trimming left V 0 bases short and J 7 bases short, with 16 bases between. CDR1 and CDR2 (germline): SGHVS, FQNEAQ. CDR3 residues: CASSLAGSLRGNEQFF. The CDR3 nucleotides are TGTGCCAGCAGCTTAGCAGGCTCCCTACGGGGAAATGAGCAGTTCTTC.

V usage is TRBV4-1 and J usage is TRBJ2-1, with TRBD1 matching over 7 bases. CDR3 length: 15 residues. Germline V lookup: CDR1 MGHRA, CDR2 YSYEKL. V gave up 4 bases and J gave up 7 bases; unmatched junction bases: 10. The CDR3 reads CASSPGRQGENEQFF. In DNA form, the CDR3 reads TGCGCCAGCAGCCCAGGTAGGCAGGGGGAGAATGAGCAGTTCTTC.

The chain is built from TRBV4-3 and TRBJ2-7; TRBD2 agrees at 9 bases. The CDR3 length is 16 residues. Trimming at V came to 0 bases and at J to 3 bases, leaving 6 bases not matched to a gene. The germline gives CDR1 LGHNA, CDR2 YSLEER. CDR3 residues: CASSQDNLAGRYEQYF. The CDR3 DNA follows: TGCGCCAGCAGCCAAGACAATCTAGCGGGGCGCTACGAGCAGTACTTC.

V and J are TRBV12-1 and TRBJ1-1; no DNA check was done on the table's D call, TRBD1. TRBV12-1 is tagged as a pseudogene. The CDR3 runs 15 residues. CDR3 amino acids: CASSFGGTTNTEAFF. The CDR3, as DNA: TGTGCCAGCAGCTTTGGAGGGACAACGAACACTGAAGCTTTCTTT.

This chain uses TRBV5-6 with TRBJ1-1; D perhaps matches TRBD1 (5 bases). Per germline, CDR1 SGHDT and CDR2 YYEEEE. The CDR3 totals 13 residues. Trimming shortened V by 4 bases and J by 3 bases, and 10 bases separated the two germline ends. The DNA for the CDR3 is TGTGCCAGCAGCGCGATGGGGGACACTGAAGCTTTCTTT. Its translation is CASSAMGDTEAFF.

This chain links TRBV6-2 or TRBV6-3 with TRBJ2-7; D may correspond to TRBD1 or TRBD2 (5 bases each). Germline assignment: CDR1 MNHEY and CDR2 SVGEGT. The CDR3 sequence is 17 residues long. The V gene lost 5 bases and the J gene lost 4 bases, with 24 bases spanning the gap. This chain's CDR3 is CASSQEDFGAEAYEQYF. CDR3 nucleotides: TGTGCCAGCAGTCAAGAGGACTTTGGGGCTGAAGCATACGAGCAGTACTTC.

This clone was found a few times. The chain uses TRBV6-5 and TRBJ2-2; no reliable D call. CDR3 size: 16 residues. The germline V gene encodes CDR1 MNHEY and CDR2 SVGAGI. V was shortened by 0 bases and J by 2 bases, with 10 bases between the two germline ends. The DNA for the CDR3 is TGTGCCAGCAGTTACTCGATTCGCGAAAACACCGGGGAGCTGTTTTTT. Translated: CASSYSIRENTGELFF.

This rearrangement joins TRBV6-5 to TRBJ1-1, with 9 bases that match TRBD1. Per the germline V gene, CDR1 is MNHEY and CDR2 is SVGAGI. V lost 5 bases, J lost 6 bases, and 4 bases stayed unmatched. The CDR3 is 13 residues long. The chain's CDR3 is CASSRTGVSEAFF. In DNA form, the CDR3 reads TGTGCCAGCAGTAGGACAGGGGTCTCTGAAGCTTTCTTT.

The chain is built from TRBV5-1 and TRBJ2-1; 11 nucleotides agree with TRBD2. Germline-derived CDR1 and CDR2 are SGHRS and YFSETQ. This CDR3 is built from 15 residues. V lost 0 bases and J lost 4; bases outside the gene matches: 0. The CDR3 loop is CASSLGTSGYNEQFF. The DNA for the CDR3 is TGCGCCAGCAGCTTGGGGACTAGCGGGTACAATGAGCAGTTCTTC. Filled out from reference TRBV5-1 and TRBJ2-1, the complete variable domain reads KAGVTQTPRYLIKTRGQQVTLSCSPISGHRSVSWYQQTPGQGLQFLFEYFSETQRNKGNFPGRFSGRQFSNSRSEMNVSTLELGDSALYLCASSLGTSGYNEQFFGPGTRLTVL.

This chain connects TRBV20-1 to TRBJ2-5; D is uncertain. Between the trimmed V and J ends, which lost 0 bases and 11 bases, there was a span of 10 bases. The V gene's germline CDR1 is DFQATT and CDR2 SNEGSKA (reference sequence). CDR3 length: 11 amino acids. The CDR3 DNA is TGCAGTGCTAGAGAATTTGGAACGCAGTACTTC. Amino acids: CSAREFGTQYF.

The CDR3 loop reads CASSIGTRTGNEQFF. CDR3 in DNA: TGTGCCAGTAGTATAGGGACTAGAACGGGCAATGAGCAGTTCTTC. The rearrangement links TRBV19 to TRBJ2-1; 7 nucleotides align to TRBD2. CDR1 LNHDA and CDR2 SQIVND come from the germline V gene (reference sequence). Germline trimming cut 1 base from V and 6 bases from J; bases unmatched to any gene: 6. The CDR3 totals 15 residues.

This sequence joins TRBV11-2 and TRBJ1-2; TRBD1 is a possible D gene (6 bases). Germline CDR1 reads SGHAT; CDR2 reads FQNNGV. V lost 8 bases, J lost 6 bases, and 28 bases lay in between. The CDR3 sequence is 17 residues long. The chain's CDR3 is CASVPLHRGLLRDGYTF. CDR3 DNA: TGTGCCAGCGTCCCCCTCCACCGGGGGCTTCTCCGGGATGGCTACACCTTC.

As DNA, the CDR3 is TGTGCCAGCAGTGAATCGGTGACAACTAATGAAAAACTGTTTTTT. It encodes CASSESVTTNEKLFF. The chain couples TRBV25-1 to TRBJ1-4; D remains ambiguous. The germline V gene encodes CDR1 MGHDK and CDR2 SYGVNS. The CDR3 totals 15 residues. Trimming pared 1 base from V and 0 bases from J, leaving 6 bases between.

The rearrangement uses TRBV7-6 and TRBJ1-3; perhaps TRBD1 as D (6 bases). The CDR3 sequence is 16 residues long. V lost 3 bases and J 0 bases, leaving 12 bases between the germline ends. Germline loops: CDR1 SGHVS, CDR2 FNYEAQ. The CDR3 region has the DNA TGTGCCAGCAGCTTCTCACAGGGTATCTCTGGAAACACCATATATTTT. It codes for CASSFSQGISGNTIYF. Filled out from reference TRBV7-6 and TRBJ1-3, the complete variable domain reads GAGVSQSPRYKVTKRGQDVALRCDPISGHVSLYWYRQALGQGPEFLTYFNYEAQQDKSGLPNDRFSAERPEGSISTLTIQRTEQRDSAMYRCASSFSQGISGNTIYFGEGSWLTVV.

The genes are TRBV7-8 and TRBJ1-3; possible D gene TRBD1, 6 bases. CDR1 and CDR2 from the germline V gene are SGHVS and FQNEAQ. V lost 3 bases and J lost 1, with 19 bases in between. This CDR3 contains 18 residues. In DNA form, the CDR3 reads TGTGCCAGCAGCTTTGGAATAGGACAGAAAATTTCTGGAAACACCATATATTTT. Amino acids: CASSFGIGQKISGNTIYF. The full variable domain, completed using reference TRBV7-8 and TRBJ1-3, is GAGVSQSPRYKVAKRGQDVALRCDPISGHVSLFWYQQALGQGPEFLTYFQNEAQLDKSGLPSDRFFAERPEGSVSTLKIQRTQQEDSAVYLCASSFGIGQKISGNTIYFGEGSWLTVV.

The rearrangement uses TRBV6-5 and TRBJ1-1; D is undetermined. Germline loops: CDR1 MNHEY, CDR2 SVGAGI. V lost 2 bases and J lost 4, with 8 bases in between. This CDR3 spans 13 amino acids. The CDR3 region is CASSYIVSTEAFF. CDR3 sequence (DNA): TGTGCCAGCAGTTACATAGTTTCCACTGAAGCTTTCTTT.

V and J are TRBV18 and TRBJ2-3; 12 positions match TRBD2. V shed 1 base and J 1 base; nucleotides not matched to a gene: 0. This CDR3 contains 16 residues. In germline, CDR1 is KGHSH, CDR2 LQKENI. The CDR3 coding sequence is TGTGCCAGCTCACCACGGACTAGCGGGGGCACAGATACGCAGTATTTT. It is translated as CASSPRTSGGTDTQYF.

The chain links TRBV5-1 to TRBJ1-4; D is unresolved. Germline assignment: CDR1 SGHRS and CDR2 YFSETQ. This CDR3 spans 14 amino acids. Trimming took 0 bases from V and 10 from J, leaving 13 bases between them. CDR3 region: CASSLEAGTSKLFF. The CDR3 DNA sequence: TGCGCCAGCAGCTTGGAGGCAGGTACATCAAAACTGTTTTTT.

The CDR3 reads CAVRDTPGGTQYF. Here the CDR3 DNA reads TGTGCCGTCCGGGACACCCCGGGAGGTACGCAGTATTTT. The rearrangement links TRBV7-2 to TRBJ2-3; maybe TRBD2 (7 bases). This CDR3 is 13 amino acids long. V was cut by 11 bases and J by 8 bases, with 20 bases left in between. Germline-derived CDR1 and CDR2 are SGHTA and FQGNSA.

The chain has TRBV18 and TRBJ2-7, with 7 bases identical to TRBD1. Looked up from germline, CDR1 is KGHSH and CDR2 is LQKENI. Trimming took 5 bases from V and 4 from J; bases not matched to a gene: 17. The CDR3 extends over 17 amino acids. The CDR3 loop reads CASSSRQGTSKLYEQYV. The CDR3 DNA sequence: TGTGCCAGCTCATCTCGACAGGGAACCTCAAAACTTTACGAGCAGTACGTC.

The J gene is TRBJ2-1, the V gene TRBV9; TRBD2 agrees at 14 bases. With V trimmed by 3 bases and J by 5 bases, 4 bases remained unmatched. Germline V gene data show CDR1 as SGDLS and CDR2 as YYNGEE. The CDR3 is 16 residues long. CDR3: CASSAGTSGRDNEQFF. CDR3 DNA: TGTGCCAGCAGCGCTGGGACTAGCGGGAGAGACAATGAGCAGTTCTTC.